These 2 T cell receptor beta chains were all obtained from the same sample, sequenced in a study of OX40 agonist ivuxolimab in advanced cancers. Produced via immunoSEQ multiplex PCR; TCRdb's table is partial and in-frame only. The sample has roughly 61,000 clones, just over 90% seen once; the top ten hold about 19%. The specimen comprised CD4+ or CD8+ T cells sorted from blood, sampled in a trial of the OX40 agonist ivuxolimab. The source is an adult with an advanced solid tumor such as melanoma, head and neck, liver or kidney cancer.

The V call is TRBV25-1, the J call TRBJ2-1; no reliable D call. The CDR3 runs to 13 residues. V dropped 4 bases and J dropped 9 bases, with 13 bases sitting between them. Germline V CDR1 and CDR2: MGHDK, SYGVNS. CDR3 sequence reads: CASSVVGPGEQFF. The CDR3 nucleotides read TGTGCCAGCAGTGTAGTGGGTCCCGGTGAGCAGTTCTTC. The full variable domain, in which reference TRBV25-1 and TRBJ2-1 provide the parts outside the CDR3, is EADIYQTPRYLVIGTGKKITLECSQTMGHDKMYWYQQDPGMELHLIHYSYGVNSTEKGDLSSESTVSRIRTEHFPLTLESARPSHTSQYLCASSVVGPGEQFFGPGTRLTVL.

This rearrangement joins TRBV19 to TRBJ1-4, with TRBD1 matching over 7 bases. CDR1 is LNHDA, CDR2 SQIVND, per germline (reference sequence). CDR3 length: 13 amino acids. Unmatched junction bases numbered 4, after V lost 5 bases and J lost 7 bases. For the CDR3, the DNA is TGTGCCAGTAGTCCAAACAGGGGTGAAAAACTGTTTTTT. Translated: CASSPNRGEKLFF.